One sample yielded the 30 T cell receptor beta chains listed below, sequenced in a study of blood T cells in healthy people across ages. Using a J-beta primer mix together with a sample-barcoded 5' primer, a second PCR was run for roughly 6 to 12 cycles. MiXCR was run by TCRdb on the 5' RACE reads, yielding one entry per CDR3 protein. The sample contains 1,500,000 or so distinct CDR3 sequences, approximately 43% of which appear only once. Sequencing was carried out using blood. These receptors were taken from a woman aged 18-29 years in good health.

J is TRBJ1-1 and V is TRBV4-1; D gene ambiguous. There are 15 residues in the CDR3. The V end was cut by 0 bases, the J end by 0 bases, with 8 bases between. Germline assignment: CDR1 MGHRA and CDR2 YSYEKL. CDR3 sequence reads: CASSQDQRVNTEAFF. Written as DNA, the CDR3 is TGCGCCAGCAGCCAAGATCAACGGGTGAACACTGAAGCTTTCTTT.

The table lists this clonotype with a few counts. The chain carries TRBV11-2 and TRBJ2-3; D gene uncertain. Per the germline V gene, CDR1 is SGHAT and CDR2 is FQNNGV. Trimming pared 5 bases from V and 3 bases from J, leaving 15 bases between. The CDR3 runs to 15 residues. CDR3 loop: CASSQVAYGTDTQYF. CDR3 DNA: TGTGCCAGCAGCCAGGTGGCTTATGGGACAGATACGCAGTATTTT.

CDR3 sequence: CASSPWGQGGSTDTQYF. CDR3 DNA: TGTGCCAGCAGCCCCTGGGGACAGGGGGGAAGCACAGATACGCAGTATTTT. This chain joins TRBV11-2 and TRBJ2-3; 11 bases line up with TRBD1. Losses at the gene ends were 5 bases for V and 0 bases for J; bases not matched to a gene: 7. This CDR3 is built from 17 residues. The germline CDR1 and CDR2 sequences are SGHAT and FQNNGV.

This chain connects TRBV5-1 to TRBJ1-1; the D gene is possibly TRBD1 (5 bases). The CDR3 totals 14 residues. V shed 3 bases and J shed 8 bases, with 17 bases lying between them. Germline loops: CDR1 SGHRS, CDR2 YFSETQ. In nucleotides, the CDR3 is TGCGCCAGCAGCTCCTATTATCGGGACTCGGAAGCTTTCTTT. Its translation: CASSSYYRDSEAFF. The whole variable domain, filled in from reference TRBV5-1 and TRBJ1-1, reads KAGVTQTPRYLIKTRGQQVTLSCSPISGHRSVSWYQQTPGQGLQFLFEYFSETQRNKGNFPGRFSGRQFSNSRSEMNVSTLELGDSALYLCASSSYYRDSEAFFGQGTRLTVV.

The CDR3 here is CASSRPGAPQHF. The CDR3 bases are TGTGCCAGCAGTAGGCCGGGAGCGCCCCAGCATTTT. The J gene is TRBJ1-5, the V gene TRBV2; D ambiguous. Deletions cut 5 bases from V and 9 bases from J, with 11 bases between. Germline values: CDR1 SNHLY, CDR2 FYNNEI. The CDR3 is 12 residues long.

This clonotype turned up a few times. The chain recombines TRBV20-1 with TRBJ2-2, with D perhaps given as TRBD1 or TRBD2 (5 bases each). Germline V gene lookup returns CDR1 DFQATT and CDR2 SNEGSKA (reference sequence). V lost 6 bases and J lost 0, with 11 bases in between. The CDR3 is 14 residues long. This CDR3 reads CSAGTPANTGELFF. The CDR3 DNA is TGCAGTGCCGGGACCCCAGCGAACACCGGGGAGCTGTTTTTT.

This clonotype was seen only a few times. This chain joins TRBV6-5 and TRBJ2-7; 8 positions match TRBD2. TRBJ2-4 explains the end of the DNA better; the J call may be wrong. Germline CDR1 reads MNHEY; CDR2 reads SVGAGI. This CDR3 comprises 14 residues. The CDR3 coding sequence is TGTGCCAGCACCTCGGGGGGGGTCAAAAACATTCAGTACTTC. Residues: CASTSGGVKNIQYF.

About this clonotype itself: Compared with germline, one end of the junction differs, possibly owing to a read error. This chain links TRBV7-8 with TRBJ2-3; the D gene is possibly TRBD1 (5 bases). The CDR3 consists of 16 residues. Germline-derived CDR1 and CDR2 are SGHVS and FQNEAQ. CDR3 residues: CAGSPPQGWEPDTQYF. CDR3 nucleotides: TGTGCCGGCAGCCCCCCGCAGGGTTGGGAACCAGATACGCAGTATTTT.

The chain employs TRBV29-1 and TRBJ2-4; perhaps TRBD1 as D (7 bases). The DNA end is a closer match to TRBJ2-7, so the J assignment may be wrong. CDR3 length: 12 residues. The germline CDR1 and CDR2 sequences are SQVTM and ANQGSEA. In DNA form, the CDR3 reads TGCAGCGTTGCCAGGGGGGCCTACGAGCAGTACTTC. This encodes CSVARGAYEQYF.

The CDR3 sequence is CSARDPRQAVQGYTF. CDR3 DNA sequence: TGCAGTGCTAGAGATCCTCGCCAGGCGGTTCAGGGCTACACCTTC. This chain uses TRBV20-1 with TRBJ1-2; D is uncertain. The CDR3 length is 15 residues. Between the trimmed V and J ends, which lost 0 bases and 8 bases, there was a span of 19 bases. Germline-derived CDR1 and CDR2 are DFQATT and SNEGSKA (reference sequence).

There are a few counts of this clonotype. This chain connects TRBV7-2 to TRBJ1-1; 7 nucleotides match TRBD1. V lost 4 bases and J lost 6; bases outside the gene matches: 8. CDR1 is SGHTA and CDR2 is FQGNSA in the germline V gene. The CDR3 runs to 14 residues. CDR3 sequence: CASSSLQGVAEAFF. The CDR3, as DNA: TGTGCCAGCAGCTCCCTCCAGGGGGTCGCTGAAGCTTTCTTT.

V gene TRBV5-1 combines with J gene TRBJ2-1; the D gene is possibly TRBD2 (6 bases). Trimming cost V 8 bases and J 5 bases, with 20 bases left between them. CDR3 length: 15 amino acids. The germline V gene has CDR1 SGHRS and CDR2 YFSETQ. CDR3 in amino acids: CASKPLTSSHNEQFF. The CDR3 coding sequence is TGCGCCAGTAAACCCCTGACTAGTTCGCACAATGAGCAGTTCTTC.

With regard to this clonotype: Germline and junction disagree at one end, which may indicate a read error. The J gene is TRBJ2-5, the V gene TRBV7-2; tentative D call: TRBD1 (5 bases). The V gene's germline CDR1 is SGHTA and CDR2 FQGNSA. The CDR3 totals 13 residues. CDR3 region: CVSSTRWGETQYF. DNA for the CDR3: TGTGTCAGCAGCACTCGTTGGGGCGAGACCCAGTACTTC.

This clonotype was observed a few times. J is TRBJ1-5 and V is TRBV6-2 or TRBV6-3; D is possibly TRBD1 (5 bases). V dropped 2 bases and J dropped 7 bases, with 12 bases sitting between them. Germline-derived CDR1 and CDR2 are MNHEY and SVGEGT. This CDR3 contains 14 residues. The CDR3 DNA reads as TGTGCCAGCAGTTACGGGGGTGGGGTGCAGCCCCAGCATTTT. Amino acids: CASSYGGGVQPQHF.

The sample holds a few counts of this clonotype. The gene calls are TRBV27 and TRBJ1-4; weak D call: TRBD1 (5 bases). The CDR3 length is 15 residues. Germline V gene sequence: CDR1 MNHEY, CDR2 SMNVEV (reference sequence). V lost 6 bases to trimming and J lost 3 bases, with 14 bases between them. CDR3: CASRELQAPNEKLFF. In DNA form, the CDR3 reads TGTGCCAGCAGGGAATTACAGGCCCCTAATGAAAAACTGTTTTTT.

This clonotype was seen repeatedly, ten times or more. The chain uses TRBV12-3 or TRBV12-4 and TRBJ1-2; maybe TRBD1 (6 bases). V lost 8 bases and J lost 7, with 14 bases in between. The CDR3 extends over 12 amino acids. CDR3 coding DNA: TGTGCCAGCCCCGCAGGGGTCGGTGGCTACACCTTC. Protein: CASPAGVGGYTF.

Here the CDR3 DNA reads TGTGCCAGCAGTGAACTATCCAACAATGAGCAGTACTTC. Translated, it gives CASSELSNNEQYF. The rearrangement joins TRBV6-4 to TRBJ2-5; the D is unclear. The CDR3 runs to 13 residues. Trimming removed 3 bases from V and 11 bases from J, with 16 bases in between. CDR1 is MRHNA, CDR2 SNTAGT, per germline.

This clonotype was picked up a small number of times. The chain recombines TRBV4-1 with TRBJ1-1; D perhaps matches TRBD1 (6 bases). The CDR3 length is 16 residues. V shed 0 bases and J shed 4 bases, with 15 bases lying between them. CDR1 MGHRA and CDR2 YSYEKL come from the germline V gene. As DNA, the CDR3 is TGCGCCAGCAGCCAAGAGCTATCACAGGGTAGCACTGAAGCTTTCTTT. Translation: CASSQELSQGSTEAFF.

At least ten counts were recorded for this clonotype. The DNA for the CDR3 is TGCAGCGTTCGACAGGGAGGAAGGTCCTACGAGCAGTACTTC. Translated, it gives CSVRQGGRSYEQYF. This chain uses TRBV29-1 with TRBJ2-7, with D possibly TRBD1 on 7 matching bases. Deletions cut 5 bases from V and 1 base from J, with 15 bases between. Germline V gives CDR1 SQVTM, CDR2 ANQGSEA. The CDR3 sequence is 14 residues long.

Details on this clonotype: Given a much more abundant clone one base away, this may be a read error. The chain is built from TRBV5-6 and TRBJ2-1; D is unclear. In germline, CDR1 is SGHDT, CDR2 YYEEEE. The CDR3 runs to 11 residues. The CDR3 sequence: CTSSFLGRQFF. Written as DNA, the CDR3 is TGTACCAGCAGCTTTCTAGGACGGCAGTTCTTC.

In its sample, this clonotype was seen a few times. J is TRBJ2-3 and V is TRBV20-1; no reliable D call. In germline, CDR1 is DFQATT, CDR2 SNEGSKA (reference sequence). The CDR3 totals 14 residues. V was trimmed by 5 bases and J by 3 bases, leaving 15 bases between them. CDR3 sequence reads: CSAPQEQGTDTQYF. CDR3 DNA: TGCAGTGCTCCCCAGGAGCAAGGGACAGATACGCAGTATTTT.

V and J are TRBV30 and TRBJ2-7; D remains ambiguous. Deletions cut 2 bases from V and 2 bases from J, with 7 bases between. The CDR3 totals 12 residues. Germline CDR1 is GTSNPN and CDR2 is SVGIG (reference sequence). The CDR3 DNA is TGTGCCTGGAGTCTCCAGGCCTACGAGCAGTACTTC. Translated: CAWSLQAYEQYF.

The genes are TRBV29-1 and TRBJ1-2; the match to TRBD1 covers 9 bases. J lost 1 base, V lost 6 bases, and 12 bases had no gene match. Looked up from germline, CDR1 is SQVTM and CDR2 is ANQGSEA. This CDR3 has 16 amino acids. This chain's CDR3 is CSVAARDRVVNYGYTF. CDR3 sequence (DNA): TGCAGCGTCGCAGCCCGGGACAGGGTCGTTAACTATGGCTACACCTTC.

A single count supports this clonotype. The CDR3 region has the DNA TGCGCCAGCAGCCAAGAAAGTGGGGACAGGGCCTACGAGCAGTACTTC. This gives the protein CASSQESGDRAYEQYF. The chain uses TRBV4-1 and TRBJ2-5; 9 bases match TRBD1. The J call may be mistaken, given a closer DNA end match to TRBJ2-7. The CDR3 length is 16 residues. The germline V gene encodes CDR1 MGHRA and CDR2 YSYEKL.

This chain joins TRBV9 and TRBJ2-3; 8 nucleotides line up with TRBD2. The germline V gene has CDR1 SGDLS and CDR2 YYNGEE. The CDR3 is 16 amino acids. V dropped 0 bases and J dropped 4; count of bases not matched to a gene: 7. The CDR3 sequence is CASSVAGGHPSDTQYF. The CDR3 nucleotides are TGTGCCAGCAGCGTAGCGGGGGGGCACCCTTCAGATACGCAGTATTTT. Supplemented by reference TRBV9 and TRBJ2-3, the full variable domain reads DSGVTQTPKHLITATGQRVTLRCSPRSGDLSVYWYQQSLDQGLQFLIQYYNGEERAKGNILERFSAQQFPDLHSELNLSSLELGDSALYFCASSVAGGHPSDTQYFGPGTRLTVL.

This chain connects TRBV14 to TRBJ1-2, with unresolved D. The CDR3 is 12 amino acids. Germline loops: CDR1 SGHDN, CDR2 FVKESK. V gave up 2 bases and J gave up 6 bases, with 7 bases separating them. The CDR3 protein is CASSQYPDGYTF. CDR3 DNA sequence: TGTGCCAGCAGCCAATATCCCGATGGCTACACCTTC.

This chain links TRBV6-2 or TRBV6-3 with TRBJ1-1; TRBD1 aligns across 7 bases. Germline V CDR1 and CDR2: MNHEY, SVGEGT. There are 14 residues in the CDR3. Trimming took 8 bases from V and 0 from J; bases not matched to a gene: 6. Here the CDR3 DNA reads TGTGCCAGCGGAGGACAGGCCATGAACACTGAAGCTTTCTTT. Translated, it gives CASGGQAMNTEAFF.

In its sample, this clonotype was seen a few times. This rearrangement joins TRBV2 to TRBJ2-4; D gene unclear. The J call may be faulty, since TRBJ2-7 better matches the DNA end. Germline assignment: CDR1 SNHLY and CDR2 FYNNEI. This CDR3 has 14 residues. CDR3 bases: TGTGCCAGCAGTGAAGGGTTAGAGAACCACGAGCAGTACTTC. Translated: CASSEGLENHEQYF.

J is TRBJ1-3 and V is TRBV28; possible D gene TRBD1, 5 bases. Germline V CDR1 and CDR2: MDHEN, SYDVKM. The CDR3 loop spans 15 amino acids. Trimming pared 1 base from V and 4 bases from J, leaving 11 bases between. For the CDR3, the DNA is TGTGCCAGCAGTTTATTCGGGGCATCCGGAAACACCATATATTTT. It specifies CASSLFGASGNTIYF. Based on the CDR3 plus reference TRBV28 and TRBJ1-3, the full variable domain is DVKVTQSSRYLVKRTGEKVFLECVQDMDHENMFWYRQDPGLGLRLIYFSYDVKMKEKGDIPEGYSVSREKKERFSLILESASTNQTSMYLCASSLFGASGNTIYFGEGSWLTVV.

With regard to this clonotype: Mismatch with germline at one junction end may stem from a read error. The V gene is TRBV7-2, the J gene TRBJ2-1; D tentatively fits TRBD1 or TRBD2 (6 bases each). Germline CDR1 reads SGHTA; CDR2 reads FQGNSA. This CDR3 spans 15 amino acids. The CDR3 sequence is CASRLGGPGYNEQFF. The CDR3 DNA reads TGTGCCAGCAGGTTAGGGGGGCCGGGCTACAATGAGCAGTTCTTC.